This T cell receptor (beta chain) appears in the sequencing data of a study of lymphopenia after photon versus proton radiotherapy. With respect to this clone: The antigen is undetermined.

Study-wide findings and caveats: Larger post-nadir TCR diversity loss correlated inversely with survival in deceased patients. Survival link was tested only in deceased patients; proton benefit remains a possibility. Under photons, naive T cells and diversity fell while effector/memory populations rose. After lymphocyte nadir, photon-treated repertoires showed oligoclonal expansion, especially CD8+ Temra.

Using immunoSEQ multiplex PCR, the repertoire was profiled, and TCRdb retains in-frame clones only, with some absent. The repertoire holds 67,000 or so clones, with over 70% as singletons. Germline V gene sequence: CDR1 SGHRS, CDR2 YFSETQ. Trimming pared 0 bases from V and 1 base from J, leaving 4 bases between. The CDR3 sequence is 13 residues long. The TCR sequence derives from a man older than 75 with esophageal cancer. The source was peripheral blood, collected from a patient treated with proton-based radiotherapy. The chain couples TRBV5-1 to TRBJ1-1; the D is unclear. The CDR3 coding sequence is TGCGCCAGCAGCTTGGCGGGGAACACTGAAGCTTTCTTT. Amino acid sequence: CASSLAGNTEAFF. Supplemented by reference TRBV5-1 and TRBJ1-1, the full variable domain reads KAGVTQTPRYLIKTRGQQVTLSCSPISGHRSVSWYQQTPGQGLQFLFEYFSETQRNKGNFPGRFSGRQFSNSRSEMNVSTLELGDSALYLCASSLAGNTEAFFGQGTRLTVV.